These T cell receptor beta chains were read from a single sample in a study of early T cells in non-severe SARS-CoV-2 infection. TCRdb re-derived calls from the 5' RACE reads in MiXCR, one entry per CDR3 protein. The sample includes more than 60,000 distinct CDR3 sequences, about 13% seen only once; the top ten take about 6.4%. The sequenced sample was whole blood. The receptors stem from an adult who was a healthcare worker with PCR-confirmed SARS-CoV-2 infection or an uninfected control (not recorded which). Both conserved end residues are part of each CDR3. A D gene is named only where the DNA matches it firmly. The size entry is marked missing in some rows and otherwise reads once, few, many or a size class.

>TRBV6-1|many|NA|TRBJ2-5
TGTGCCAGCAGTGAAGCCTTACTAGGAACCCAGTACTTC
CASSEALLGTQYF
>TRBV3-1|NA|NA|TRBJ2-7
TGTGCCAGCAGCCCCCCGGGATCGGGGGACGAGCAGTACTTC
CASSPPGSGDEQYF
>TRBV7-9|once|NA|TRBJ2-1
TGTGCCAGCAGCTTAGCCTCAAAGGATGAGCAGTTCTTC
CASSLASKDEQFF
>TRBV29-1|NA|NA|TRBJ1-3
TGCAGCGTTAAGTTAGGAAACACCATATATTTT
CSVKLGNTIYF
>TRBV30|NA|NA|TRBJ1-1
TGTGCCTGGACCCCATACGGTGGCTGGGGCACTGAAGCTTTCTTT
CAWTPYGGWGTEAFF
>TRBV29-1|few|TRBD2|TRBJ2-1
TGCAGCGTTGAAGGTAGCGGGACATCCGAGCAGTTCTTC
CSVEGSGTSEQFF
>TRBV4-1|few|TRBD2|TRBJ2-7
TGCGCCAGCAGCCAAGGTAGCGGGGGGCTTCTTTACGAGCAGTACTTC
CASSQGSGGLLYEQYF
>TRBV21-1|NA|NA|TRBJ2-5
TGTGCCAGCAGCAGGGTCGAGGGAGAGACCCAGTACTTC
CASSRVEGETQYF
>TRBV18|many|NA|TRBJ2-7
TGTGCCAGCTCACCCAACCCCACAGCTACTGAACCCCACGAGCAGTACTTC
CASSPNPTATEPHEQYF
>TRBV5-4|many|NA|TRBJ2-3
TGTGCCAGCAGCCCCCGCACAGATACGCAGTATTTT
CASSPRTDTQYF
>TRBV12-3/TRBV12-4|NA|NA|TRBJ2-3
TGTGCCAGCAGTTTCCCTCGGGGGACTAGCACAGATACGCAGTATTTT
CASSFPRGTSTDTQYF
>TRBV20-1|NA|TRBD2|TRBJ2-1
TGCAGTGCTAGAGACCCCGGGCTAGCGGTCAACAATGGGCAGTTCTTC
CSARDPGLAVNNGQFF
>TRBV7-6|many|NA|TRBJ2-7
TGTGCCAGCAGCTTAGGTTATTTAAGGGCGCCCGGCTACGAGCAGTACTTC
CASSLGYLRAPGYEQYF
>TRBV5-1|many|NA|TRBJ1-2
TGCGCCAGCAGCAAGGGACGCCAGGGGAACTATGGCTACACCTTC
CASSKGRQGNYGYTF
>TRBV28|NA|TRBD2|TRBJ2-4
TGTGCCAGCAGTTTTAGCGGGAATAAAAACATTCAGTACTTC
CASSFSGNKNIQYF
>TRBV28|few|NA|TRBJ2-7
TGTGCCAGCAGTCCCCTAGGCAGGGAGTACGAGCAGTACTTC
CASSPLGREYEQYF
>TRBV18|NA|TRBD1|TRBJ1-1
TGTGCCAGCTCAACGGGGACAGGGCGGCGCACTGAAGCTTTCTTT
CASSTGTGRRTEAFF
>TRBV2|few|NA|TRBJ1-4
TGTGCCAGCAAAATCAGGGCAACTAATGAAAAACTGTTTTTT
CASKIRATNEKLFF
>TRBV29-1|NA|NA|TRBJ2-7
TGCAGCGTCGCAGACAGATACGAGCAGTACTTC
CSVADRYEQYF
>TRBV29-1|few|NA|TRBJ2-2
TGCAGCGTTGGGTCTTTTGCGAACACCGGGGAGCTGTTTTTT
CSVGSFANTGELFF
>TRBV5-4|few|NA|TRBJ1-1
TGTGCCAGCAGCGCCTCGACCAGGGGGAACACTGAAGCTTTCTTT
CASSASTRGNTEAFF
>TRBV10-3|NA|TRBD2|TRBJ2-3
TGTGCCATCAGTGATACGAGCGGGGGCAACACAGATACGCAGTATTTT
CAISDTSGGNTDTQYF
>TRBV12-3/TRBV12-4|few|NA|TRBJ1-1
TGTGCCAGCAGTTTAGGACTAGGGGCTTTCTTT
CASSLGLGAFF
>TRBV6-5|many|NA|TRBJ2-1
TGTGCCAGCAGTTACTCGATGGTAGGAGCGCACAATGAGCAGTTCTTC
CASSYSMVGAHNEQFF
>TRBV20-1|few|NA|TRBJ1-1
TGCAGTGCTCTGGATCAGGGCCGAGGGGCCACTGAAGCTTTCTTT
CSALDQGRGATEAFF
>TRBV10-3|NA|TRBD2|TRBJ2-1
TGTGCCATCAGTGAGAAATCAGGACTAGCGACGAATGAGCAGTTCTTC
CAISEKSGLATNEQFF
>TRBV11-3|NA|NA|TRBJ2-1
TGTGCCAGCAGCCCTCACGGCCATTCCTACAATGAGCAGTTCTTC
CASSPHGHSYNEQFF
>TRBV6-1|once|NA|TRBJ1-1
TGTGCCAGCAGTTGGACAGCTGCAATGAACACTGAAGCTTTCTTT
CASSWTAAMNTEAFF
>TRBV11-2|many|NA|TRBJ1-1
TGTGCCAGCAGCTTAGTAGAGTCAGGGAACACTGAAGCTTTCTTT
CASSLVESGNTEAFF
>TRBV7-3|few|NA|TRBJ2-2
TGTGCCAGCAGCTTAAGCTCCCCGAGGTCCACCGGGGAGCTGTTTTTT
CASSLSSPRSTGELFF
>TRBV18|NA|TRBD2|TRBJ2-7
TGTGCCAGCTCACCCACGACTAGCGGGCCCTACGAGCAGTACTTC
CASSPTTSGPYEQYF
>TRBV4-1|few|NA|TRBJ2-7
TGCGCCAGCAGCCAAGATCTGACGACCACGGCCTACGAGCAGTACTTC
CASSQDLTTTAYEQYF
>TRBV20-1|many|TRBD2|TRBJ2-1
TGCAGTGCTTACACTAGCGGGAGCTCCTACAATGAGCAGTTCTTC
CSAYTSGSSYNEQFF
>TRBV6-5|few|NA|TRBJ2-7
TGTGCCAGCGGAGAGACACTCCCGGGGGAGCAGTACTTC
CASGETLPGEQYF
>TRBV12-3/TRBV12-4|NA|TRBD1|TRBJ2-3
TGTGCCAGCAGTTTCGACAGGGCGGCGGATACGCAGTATTTT
CASSFDRAADTQYF
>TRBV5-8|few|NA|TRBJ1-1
TGTGCCAGCACCCCCTGGGACGGTAGGGCTTTCTTT
CASTPWDGRAFF
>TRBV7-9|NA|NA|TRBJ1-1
TGTGCCAGCAGCGGGCAACAGCGGGAAGCTTTCTTT
CASSGQQREAFF
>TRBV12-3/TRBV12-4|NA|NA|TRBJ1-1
TGTGCCAGCATGGGCCTCGTCCTAAACACTGAAGCTTTCTTT
CASMGLVLNTEAFF
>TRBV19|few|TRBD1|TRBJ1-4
TGTGCCAGTAGTATGGGACAGGGTCCGGAAAAACTGTTTTTT
CASSMGQGPEKLFF
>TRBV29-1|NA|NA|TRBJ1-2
TGCAGCGTTGGGGAGGGGCGAAGCTATGGCTACACCTTC
CSVGEGRSYGYTF
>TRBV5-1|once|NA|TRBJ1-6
TGCGCCAGCAGCTTGAACCCCCTTGGCACTAATAATTCACCCCTCCACTTT
CASSLNPLGTNNSPLHF
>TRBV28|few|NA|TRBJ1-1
TGTGCCAGCAGTTTACTTCTCGGCAGTGAAGCTTTCTTT
CASSLLLGSEAFF
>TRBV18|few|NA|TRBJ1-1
TGTGCCAGCTCACCCCCGGAATCAGGGGAGAACACTGAAGCTTTCTTT
CASSPPESGENTEAFF
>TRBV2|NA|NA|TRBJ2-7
TGTGCCAGCAGTGGAAGCGGTACAGCGAACGAGCAGTACTTC
CASSGSGTANEQYF
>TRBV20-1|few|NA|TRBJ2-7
TGCAGTGCTAGACTAGGGCTAGCGAGTCGACCATCCTACGAGCAGTACTTC
CSARLGLASRPSYEQYF
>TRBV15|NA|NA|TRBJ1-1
TGTGCCACCAGCGTGGGGAGAGCTGAAGCTTTCTTT
CATSVGRAEAFF
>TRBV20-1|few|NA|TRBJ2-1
TGCAGTGCTAGAGTCGGGGGAGTGGGGGAAAATGAGCAGTTCTTC
CSARVGGVGENEQFF
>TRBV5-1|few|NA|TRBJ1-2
TGCGCCAGCAGCTTACCTGGGGAAAACTATGGCTACACCTTC
CASSLPGENYGYTF
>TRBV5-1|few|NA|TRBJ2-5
TGCGCCAGCAGCTCGGGACCCCAAGAGACCCAGTACTTC
CASSSGPQETQYF
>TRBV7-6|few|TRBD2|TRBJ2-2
TGTGCCAGCAGACGGGGGGGCTCCACCGGGGAGCTGTTTTTT
CASRRGGSTGELFF
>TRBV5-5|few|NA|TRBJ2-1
TGTGCCAGCAGCCTACAGGGCAATGAGCAGTTCTTC
CASSLQGNEQFF
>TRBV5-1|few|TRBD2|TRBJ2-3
TGCGCCAGCAGCACCCGTAGCGGGGGGGCTACAGATACGCAGTATTTT
CASSTRSGGATDTQYF
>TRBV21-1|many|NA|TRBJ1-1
TGTGCCAGAAGCAAAGGGCCCCGAGAGACTGAAGCTTTCTTT
CARSKGPRETEAFF
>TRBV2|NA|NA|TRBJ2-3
TGTGCCAGCAGTAAAGGAGAGGCCCCAGATACGCAGTATTTT
CASSKGEAPDTQYF
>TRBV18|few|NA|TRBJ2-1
TGTGCCAGCTCAGGTACTGACAGGTCCAATGAGCAGTTCTTC
CASSGTDRSNEQFF
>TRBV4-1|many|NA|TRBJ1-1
TGCGCCAGCAGCCAAATACCGGGGACCTCTGAAGCTTTCTTT
CASSQIPGTSEAFF
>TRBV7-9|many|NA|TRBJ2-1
TGTGCCAGCAGCCCCCCGGGTCCGATCCTCAATGAGCAGTTCTTC
CASSPPGPILNEQFF
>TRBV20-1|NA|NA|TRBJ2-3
TGCAGTGCCGAGAACGTGGGGGAAGATACGCAGTATTTT
CSAENVGEDTQYF
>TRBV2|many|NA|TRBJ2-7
TGTGCCAGCAGTGTGGCACAGTCCTACGAGCAGTACTTC
CASSVAQSYEQYF